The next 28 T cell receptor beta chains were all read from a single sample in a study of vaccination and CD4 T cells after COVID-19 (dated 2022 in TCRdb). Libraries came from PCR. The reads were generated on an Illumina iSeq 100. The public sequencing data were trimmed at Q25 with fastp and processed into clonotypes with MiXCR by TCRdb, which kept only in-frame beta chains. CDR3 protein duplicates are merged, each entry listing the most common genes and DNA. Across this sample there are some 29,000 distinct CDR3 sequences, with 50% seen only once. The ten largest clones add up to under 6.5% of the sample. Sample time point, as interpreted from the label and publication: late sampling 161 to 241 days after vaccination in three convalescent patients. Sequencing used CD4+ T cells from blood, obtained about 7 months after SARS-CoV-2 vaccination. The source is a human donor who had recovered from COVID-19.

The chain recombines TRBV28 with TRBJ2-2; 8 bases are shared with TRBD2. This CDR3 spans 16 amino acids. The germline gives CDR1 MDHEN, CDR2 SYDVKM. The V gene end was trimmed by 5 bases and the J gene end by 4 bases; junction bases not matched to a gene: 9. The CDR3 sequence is CASSPWSGRGTGELFF. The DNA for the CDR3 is TGTGCCAGCAGTCCCTGGAGCGGGAGAGGCACCGGGGAGCTGTTTTTT.

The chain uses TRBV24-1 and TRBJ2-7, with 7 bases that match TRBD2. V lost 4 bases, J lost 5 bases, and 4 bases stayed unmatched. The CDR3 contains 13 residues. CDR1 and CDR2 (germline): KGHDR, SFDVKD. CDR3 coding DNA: TGTGCCACCAGTGACCAGCGGGGCAACGAGCAGTACTTC. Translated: CATSDQRGNEQYF.

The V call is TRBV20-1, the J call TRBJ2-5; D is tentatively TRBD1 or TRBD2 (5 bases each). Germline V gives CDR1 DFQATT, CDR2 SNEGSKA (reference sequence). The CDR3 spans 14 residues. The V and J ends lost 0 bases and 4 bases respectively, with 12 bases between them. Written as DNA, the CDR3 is TGCAGTGCTAGAGAGGGGGTTGTGGCAGAGACCCAGTACTTC. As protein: CSAREGVVAETQYF.

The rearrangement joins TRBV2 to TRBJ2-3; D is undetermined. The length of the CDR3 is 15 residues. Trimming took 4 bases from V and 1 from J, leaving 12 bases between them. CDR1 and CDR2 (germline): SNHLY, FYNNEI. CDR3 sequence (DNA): TGTGCCAGCAGTGTACGACGTGGGGGCACAGATACGCAGTATTTT. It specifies CASSVRRGGTDTQYF.

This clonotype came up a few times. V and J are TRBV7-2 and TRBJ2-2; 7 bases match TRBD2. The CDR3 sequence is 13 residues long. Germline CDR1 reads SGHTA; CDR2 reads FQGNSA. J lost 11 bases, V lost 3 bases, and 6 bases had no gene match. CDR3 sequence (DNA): TGTGCCAGCAGCTTGTTTTCAGCGGGAGAGCTGTTTTTT. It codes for CASSLFSAGELFF. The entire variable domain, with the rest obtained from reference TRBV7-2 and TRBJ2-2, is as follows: GAGVSQSPSNKVTEKGKDVELRCDPISGHTALYWYRQSLGQGLEFLIYFQGNSAPDKSGLPSDRFSAERTGGSVSTLTIQRTQQEDSAVYLCASSLFSAGELFFGEGSRLTVL.

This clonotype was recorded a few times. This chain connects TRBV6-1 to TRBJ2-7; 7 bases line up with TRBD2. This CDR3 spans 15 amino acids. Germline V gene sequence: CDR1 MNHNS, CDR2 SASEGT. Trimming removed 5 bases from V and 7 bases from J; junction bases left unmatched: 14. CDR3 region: CASSPRWRELGEQYF. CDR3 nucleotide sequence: TGTGCCAGCAGTCCCCGTTGGCGGGAGTTAGGTGAGCAGTACTTC.

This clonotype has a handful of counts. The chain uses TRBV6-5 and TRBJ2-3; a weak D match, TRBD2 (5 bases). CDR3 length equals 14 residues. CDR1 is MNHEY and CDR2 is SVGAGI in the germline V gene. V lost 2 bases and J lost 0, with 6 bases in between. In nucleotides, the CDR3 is TGTGCCAGCAGTTACGGCGGGAGCACAGATACGCAGTATTTT. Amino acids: CASSYGGSTDTQYF.

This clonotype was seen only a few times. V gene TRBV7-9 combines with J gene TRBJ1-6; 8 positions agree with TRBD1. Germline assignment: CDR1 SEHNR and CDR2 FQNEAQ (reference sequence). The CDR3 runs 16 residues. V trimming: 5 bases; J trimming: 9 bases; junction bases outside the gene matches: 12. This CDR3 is CASSAGQGAESSPLHF. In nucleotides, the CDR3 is TGTGCCAGCAGCGCAGGGCAGGGGGCAGAGTCTTCACCCCTCCACTTT.

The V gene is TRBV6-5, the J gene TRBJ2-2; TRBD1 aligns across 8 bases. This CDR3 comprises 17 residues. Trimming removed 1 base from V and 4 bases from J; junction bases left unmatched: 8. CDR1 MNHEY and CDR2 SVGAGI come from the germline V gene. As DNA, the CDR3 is TGTGCCAGCAGTTACTACCAGGGGGCGCCTAGCACCGGGGAGCTGTTTTTT. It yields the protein CASSYYQGAPSTGELFF.

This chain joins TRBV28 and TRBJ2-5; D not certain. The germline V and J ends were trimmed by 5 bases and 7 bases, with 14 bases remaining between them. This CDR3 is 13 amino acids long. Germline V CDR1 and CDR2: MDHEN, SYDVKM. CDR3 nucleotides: TGTGCCAGCAGTCTCAGGAGCGATAGGACCCAGTACTTC. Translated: CASSLRSDRTQYF.

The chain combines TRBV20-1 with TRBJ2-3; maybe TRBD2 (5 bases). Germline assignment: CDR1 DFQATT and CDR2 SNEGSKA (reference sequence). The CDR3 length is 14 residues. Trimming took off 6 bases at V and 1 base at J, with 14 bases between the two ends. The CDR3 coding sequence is TGCAGTGCCGAGGGAGTTCCTGGCACAGATACGCAGTATTTT. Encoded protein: CSAEGVPGTDTQYF.

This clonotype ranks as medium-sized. The CDR3, as DNA: TGTGCCAGCAGCCGGGACAGCAACAATCAGCCCCAGCATTTT. Translating it yields CASSRDSNNQPQHF. J is TRBJ1-5 and V is TRBV7-9; 7 bases align to TRBD1. CDR3 length equals 14 residues. The junction had 4 bases not matched to a gene; V was cut back by 5 bases and J by 3 bases. The germline V gene has CDR1 SEHNR and CDR2 FQNEAQ (reference sequence).

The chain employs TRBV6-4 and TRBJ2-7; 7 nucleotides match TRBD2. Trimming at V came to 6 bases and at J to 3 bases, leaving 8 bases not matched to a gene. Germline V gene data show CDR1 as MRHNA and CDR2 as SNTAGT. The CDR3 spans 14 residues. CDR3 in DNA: TGTGCCAGCAGCGTAGCACCGGGGGGCTACGAGCAGTACTTC. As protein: CASSVAPGGYEQYF.

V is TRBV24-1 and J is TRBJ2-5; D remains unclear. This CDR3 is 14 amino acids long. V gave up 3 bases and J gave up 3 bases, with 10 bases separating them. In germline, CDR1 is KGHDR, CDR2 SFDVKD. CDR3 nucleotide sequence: TGTGCCACCAGTGATCCCAAGGTGGAAGAGACCCAGTACTTC. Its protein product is CATSDPKVEETQYF.

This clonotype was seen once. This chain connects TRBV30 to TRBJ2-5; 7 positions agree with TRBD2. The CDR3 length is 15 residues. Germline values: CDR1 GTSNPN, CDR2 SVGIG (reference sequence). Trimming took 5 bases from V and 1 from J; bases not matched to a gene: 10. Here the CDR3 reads CAWAAGLGIQETQYF. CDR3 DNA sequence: TGTGCCTGGGCAGCGGGGTTGGGTATCCAAGAGACCCAGTACTTC.

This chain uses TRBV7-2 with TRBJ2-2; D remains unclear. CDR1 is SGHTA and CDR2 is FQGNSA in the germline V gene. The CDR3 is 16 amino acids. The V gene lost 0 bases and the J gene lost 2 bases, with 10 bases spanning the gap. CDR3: CASSLASADNTGELFF. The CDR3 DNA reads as TGTGCCAGCAGCTTAGCGTCCGCGGACAACACCGGGGAGCTGTTTTTT.

The CDR3 coding sequence is TGTGCCAGTACCTCTGACAGAAATCAGCCCCAGCATTTT. As protein: CASTSDRNQPQHF. The chain is built from TRBV19 and TRBJ1-5; TRBD1 might be the D (5 bases). The CDR3 loop spans 13 amino acids. The ends were cut back, 7 bases at V and 4 bases at J, with 11 bases in the middle. Germline assignment: CDR1 LNHDA and CDR2 SQIVND (reference sequence).

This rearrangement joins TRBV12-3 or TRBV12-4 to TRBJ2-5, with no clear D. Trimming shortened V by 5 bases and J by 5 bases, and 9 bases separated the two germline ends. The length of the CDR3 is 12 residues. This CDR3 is CASSRIPETQYF. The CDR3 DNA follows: TGTGCCAGCAGTCGGATACCGGAGACCCAGTACTTC.

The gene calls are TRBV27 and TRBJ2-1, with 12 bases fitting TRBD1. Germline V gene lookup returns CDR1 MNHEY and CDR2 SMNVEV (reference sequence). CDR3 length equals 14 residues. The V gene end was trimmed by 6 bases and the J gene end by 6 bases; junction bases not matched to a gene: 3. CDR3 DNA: TGTGCCAGCAGCCGGGACAGGGGGCCCAATGAGCAGTTCTTC. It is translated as CASSRDRGPNEQFF.

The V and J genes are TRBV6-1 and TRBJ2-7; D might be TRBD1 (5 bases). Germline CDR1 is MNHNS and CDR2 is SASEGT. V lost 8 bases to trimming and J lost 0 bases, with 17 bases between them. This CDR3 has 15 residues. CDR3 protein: CASRPAAGPSYEQYF. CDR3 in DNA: TGTGCCAGCCGTCCGGCGGCAGGGCCCTCCTACGAGCAGTACTTC.

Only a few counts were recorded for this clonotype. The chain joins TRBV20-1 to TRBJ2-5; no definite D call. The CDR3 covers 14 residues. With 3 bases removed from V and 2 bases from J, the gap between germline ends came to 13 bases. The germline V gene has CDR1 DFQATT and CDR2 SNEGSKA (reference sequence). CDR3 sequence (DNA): TGCAGTGCTAGGAGTCAGTTGAAGCAAGAGACCCAGTACTTC. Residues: CSARSQLKQETQYF.

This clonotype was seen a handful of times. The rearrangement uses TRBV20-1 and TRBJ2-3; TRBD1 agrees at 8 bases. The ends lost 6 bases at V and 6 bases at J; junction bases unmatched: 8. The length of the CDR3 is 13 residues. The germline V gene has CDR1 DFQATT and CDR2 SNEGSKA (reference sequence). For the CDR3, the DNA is TGCAGTGCCCTGACAGGGGTAATCGATACGCAGTATTTT. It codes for CSALTGVIDTQYF.

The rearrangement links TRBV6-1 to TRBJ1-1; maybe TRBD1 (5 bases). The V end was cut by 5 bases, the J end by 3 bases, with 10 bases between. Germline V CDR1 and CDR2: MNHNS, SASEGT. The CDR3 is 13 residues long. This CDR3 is CASSLLGDTEAFF. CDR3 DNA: TGTGCCAGCAGTCTCCTGGGGGACACTGAAGCTTTCTTT.

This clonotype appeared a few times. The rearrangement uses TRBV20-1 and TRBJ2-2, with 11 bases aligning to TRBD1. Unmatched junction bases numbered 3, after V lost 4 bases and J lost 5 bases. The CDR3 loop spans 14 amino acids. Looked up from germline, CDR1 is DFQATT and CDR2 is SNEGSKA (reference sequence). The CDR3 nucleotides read TGCAGTGCTATCGGACAGGGGGCGACCGGGGAGCTGTTTTTT. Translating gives CSAIGQGATGELFF.

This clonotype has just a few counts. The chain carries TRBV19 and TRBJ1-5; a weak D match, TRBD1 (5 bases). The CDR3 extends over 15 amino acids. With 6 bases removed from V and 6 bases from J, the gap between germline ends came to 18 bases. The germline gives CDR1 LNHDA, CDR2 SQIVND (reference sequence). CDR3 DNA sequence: TGTGCCAGTAGCCTAGGTATGAGGGGTACTCAGCCCCAGCATTTT. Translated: CASSLGMRGTQPQHF.

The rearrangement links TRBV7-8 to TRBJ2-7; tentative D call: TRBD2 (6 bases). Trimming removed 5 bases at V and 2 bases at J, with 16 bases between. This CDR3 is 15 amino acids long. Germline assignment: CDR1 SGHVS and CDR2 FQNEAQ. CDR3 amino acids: CASSIAPSGPYEQYF. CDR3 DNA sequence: TGTGCCAGCAGCATCGCCCCGAGCGGGCCCTACGAGCAGTACTTC.

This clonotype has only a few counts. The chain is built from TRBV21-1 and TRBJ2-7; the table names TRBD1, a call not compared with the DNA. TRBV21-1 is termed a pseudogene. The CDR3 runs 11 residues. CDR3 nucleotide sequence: TGTGCCAGCAGCAAACAGGGCGAGCAGTACTTC. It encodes CASSKQGEQYF.

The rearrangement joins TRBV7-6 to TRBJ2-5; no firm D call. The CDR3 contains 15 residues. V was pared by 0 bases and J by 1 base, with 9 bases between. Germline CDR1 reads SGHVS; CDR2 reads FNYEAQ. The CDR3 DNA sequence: TGTGCCAGCAGCTTAGCGGTGGACCGCCAAGAGACCCAGTACTTC. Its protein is CASSLAVDRQETQYF.